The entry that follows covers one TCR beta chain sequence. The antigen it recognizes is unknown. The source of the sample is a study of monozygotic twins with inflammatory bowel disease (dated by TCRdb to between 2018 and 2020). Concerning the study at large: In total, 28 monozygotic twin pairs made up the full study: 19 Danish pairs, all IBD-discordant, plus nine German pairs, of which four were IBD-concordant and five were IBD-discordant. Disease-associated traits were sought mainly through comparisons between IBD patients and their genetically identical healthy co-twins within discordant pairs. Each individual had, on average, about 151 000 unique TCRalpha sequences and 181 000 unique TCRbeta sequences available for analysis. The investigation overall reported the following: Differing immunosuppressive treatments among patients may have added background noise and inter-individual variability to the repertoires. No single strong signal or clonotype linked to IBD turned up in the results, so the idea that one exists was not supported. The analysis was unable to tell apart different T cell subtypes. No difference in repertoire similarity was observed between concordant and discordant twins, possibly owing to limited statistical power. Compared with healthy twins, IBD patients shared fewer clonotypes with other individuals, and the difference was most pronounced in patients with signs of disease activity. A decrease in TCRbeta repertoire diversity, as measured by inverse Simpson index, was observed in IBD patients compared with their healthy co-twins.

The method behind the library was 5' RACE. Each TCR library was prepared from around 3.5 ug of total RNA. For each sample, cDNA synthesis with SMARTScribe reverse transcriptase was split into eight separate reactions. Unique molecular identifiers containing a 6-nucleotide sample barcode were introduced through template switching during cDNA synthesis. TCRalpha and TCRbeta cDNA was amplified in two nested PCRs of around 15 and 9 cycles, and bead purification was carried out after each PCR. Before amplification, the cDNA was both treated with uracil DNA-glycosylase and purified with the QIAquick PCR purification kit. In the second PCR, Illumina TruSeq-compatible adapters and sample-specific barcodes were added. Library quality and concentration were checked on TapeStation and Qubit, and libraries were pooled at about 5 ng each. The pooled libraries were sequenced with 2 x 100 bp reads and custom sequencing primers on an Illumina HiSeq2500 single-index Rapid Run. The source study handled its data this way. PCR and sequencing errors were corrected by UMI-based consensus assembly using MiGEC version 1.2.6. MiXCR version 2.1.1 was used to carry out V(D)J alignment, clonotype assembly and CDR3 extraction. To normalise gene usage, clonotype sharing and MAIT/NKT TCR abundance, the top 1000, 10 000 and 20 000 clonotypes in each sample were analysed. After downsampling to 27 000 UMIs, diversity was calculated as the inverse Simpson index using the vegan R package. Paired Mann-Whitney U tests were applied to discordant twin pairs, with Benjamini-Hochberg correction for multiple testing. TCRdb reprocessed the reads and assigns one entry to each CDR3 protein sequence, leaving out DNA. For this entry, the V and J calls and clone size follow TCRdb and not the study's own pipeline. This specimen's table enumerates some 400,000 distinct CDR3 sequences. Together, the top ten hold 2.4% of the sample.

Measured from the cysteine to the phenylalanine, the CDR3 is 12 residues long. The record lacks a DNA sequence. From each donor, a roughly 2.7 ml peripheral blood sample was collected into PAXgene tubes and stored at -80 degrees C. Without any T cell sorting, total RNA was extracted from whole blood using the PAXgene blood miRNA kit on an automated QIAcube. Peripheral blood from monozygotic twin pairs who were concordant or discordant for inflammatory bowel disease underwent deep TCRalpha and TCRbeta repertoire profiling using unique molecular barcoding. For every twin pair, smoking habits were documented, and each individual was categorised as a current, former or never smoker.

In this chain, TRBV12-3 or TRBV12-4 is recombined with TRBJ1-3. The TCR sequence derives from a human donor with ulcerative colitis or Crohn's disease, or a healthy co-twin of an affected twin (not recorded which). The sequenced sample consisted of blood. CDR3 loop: CASSSLSDTIYF.